This entry is about one T cell receptor beta chain. Only one count was recorded for this clone. Its antigen has not been determined. No base-level quality is on record; no much larger clone is a single base apart. These data are taken from a study of T cell responses to AZD1222 COVID-19 vaccine (dated by TCRdb to 2020 to 2022). Looking at the study overall: Because spike-specific TCR depth and breadth did not differ between the two schedules, AZD1222 recipients who got a second dose at roughly 4 weeks were pooled with those who got a second dose at roughly 12 weeks. A total of 233 trial participants underwent TCR sequencing, of whom some 210 received two doses of AZD1222 and about 26 received two doses of the MenACWY control vaccine. Enrollment into the trials was organized by age into subgroups of 18-55, 56-69 and 70-plus years, and those subgroups contained roughly 160, 29 and 62 TCR-sequenced participants, respectively.

Cut back by 4 bases and 5 bases, the V and J ends lie 17 bases apart. Reading the germline V gene (reference sequence) gives CDR1 LGHDT and CDR2 YNNKEL. Spanning cysteine to phenylalanine, the CDR3 consists of 16 amino acids. Just CDR3 DNA is preserved here, 48 bases in frame from base 1. The CDR3 regions of human TCRbeta chains were subjected to immunosequencing. Processing in the source paper ran as follows. TCRs in the repertoires were compared against a reference library of SARS-CoV-2-specific TCRs that had been generated with the MIRA antigen-specificity platform. Breadth meant the fraction of unique TCRs that were SARS-CoV-2-associated, whereas depth meant the fraction of total T cells that were SARS-CoV-2-associated. Using the MIRA data, each spike-specific TCR was mapped to the spike region that the TCR reacts to and placed in a CD4 or CD8 class. Log10-transformed breadth and depth values were compared by one-way ANOVA with Sidak's multiple comparisons tests. The immuneACCESS repertoire file appears here via TCRdb, limited to in-frame rearrangements. These files lack a portion of the clones; in checked studies, under half of the deficit traces to unresolved V genes, and the cause of the others is not known. V, J and clone size were drawn from that table, and D and trimming were deduced from the DNA. In this sample the table shows some 150,000 clones, around 95% of which occur a single time. The ten largest clones take up 0.95% to 1.5% of the sample.

What the study reported, not specific to this receptor: The vaccine-associated CD4 TCRs covered the entire spike protein, and the dominant responses fell in regions 160-218 and 743-854. A significant rise in spike-specific TCR breadth and depth was observed after two AZD1222 doses relative to day 0 and relative to MenACWY recipients. Because no day 14 peak-response samples were available, repertoires were characterized only after the peak T cell response. Reportedly, close to half of the unique spike-specific TCRs recognized epitopes lying outside the regions that are mutated in the B.1.351 and B.1.1.7 variants. Conclusions about previously exposed vaccinees are limited because only a handful of AZD1222 recipients were SARS-CoV-2 seropositive at baseline. Most participants were white British and females outnumbered males, and the authors suggested that clonal diversity may have been underestimated. In the small 56-69-year group, the increase in depth fell short of significance, most likely because of low power.

According to the study, the label for this sample's time point signals: baseline before first vaccination. The vaccinee samples were drawn from two UK trials, COV001 and COV002, one of which was a single-blind randomized controlled phase 2/3 trial testing AZD1222 (ChAdOx1 nCoV-19) in healthy adults. For TCRbeta chain sequencing, PBMC samples were collected from trial participants at day 0 and at day 28 after the second dose. The specimen comprised peripheral blood, sampled on day 0 of AZD1222 vaccination. The sequence derives from an adult in good health. The sequence links TRBV3-1 (or the pseudogene TRBV3-2) to TRBJ1-4; tentative D gene TRBD1, with 6 bases matching. The CDR3 reads CASSPLDAGVNEKLFF. The DNA is as follows: TGTGCCAGCAGCCCCCTTGACGCAGGGGTAAATGAAAAACTGTTTTTT.